This T cell receptor beta chain was captured in a study of T cell responses to AZD1222 COVID-19 vaccine. Study observations and caveats: Spike-specific TCR breadth and depth were elevated following two AZD1222 doses. Repertoires were obtained solely post-peak T cell response. It should be noted that donors were predominantly white British and more often female, and clonal diversity was possibly underestimated.

Both about-4-week and about-12-week second-dose recipients were combined. This clone appeared a single time. Its target is not known. Data came from immunoSEQ multiplex PCR; TCRdb stores just in-frame clones and leaves some out. The sample holds more than 150,000 clones, about nine tenths seen once. Per the germline V gene, CDR1 is KGHSH and CDR2 is LQKENI. The germline V and J ends were trimmed by 2 bases and 4 bases, with 12 bases remaining between them. The CDR3 loop spans 14 amino acids. The sample here was peripheral blood, taken 28 days after the second AZD1222 dose. This TCR was recovered from an adult who received the AZD1222 COVID-19 vaccine. The chain employs TRBV18 and TRBJ2-7, with D possibly TRBD2 on 7 matching bases. The CDR3 loop reads CASSPKQGGYEQYF. CDR3 coding DNA: TGTGCCAGCTCACCAAAACAGGGAGGGTACGAGCAGTACTTC.